A single sample gave rise to the 30 T cell receptor beta chains below, sequenced in a study of T cells in localized non-small cell lung cancer. The protocol was immunoSEQ multiplex PCR, while the TCRdb copy is restricted to in-frame clones and leaves out a portion. This table holds about 82,000 clones, 60% to 85% found once. Sequenced here: PBMCs, sampled before any cancer treatment. The receptor set was obtained from a man aged 40 to 69 with stage II squamous cell lung carcinoma.

This clone has only one observation. A junction boundary mismatches the germline segment, possibly from a read error. The chain links TRBV7-7 to TRBJ2-1; 10 bases are a match to TRBD2. Germline V lookup: CDR1 SSHAT, CDR2 FNYEAQ (reference sequence). The CDR3 sequence is 12 residues long. The CDR3, as DNA: TGTGCTAGCAGCTTAGCGGGGGGTGAGCAGTTCTTC. Translation: CASSLAGGEQFF.

The chain links TRBV7-9 to TRBJ1-2; D not certain. The CDR3 runs to 13 residues. CDR1 is SEHNR, CDR2 FQNEAQ, per germline (reference sequence). Trimming stripped 1 base from V and 4 bases from J, with 7 bases between. CDR3 region: CASSLVAAYGYTF. The DNA for the CDR3 is TGTGCCAGCAGCTTAGTGGCAGCCTATGGCTACACCTTC.

The CDR3: CASSSLAGVYATDTQYF. CDR3 in DNA: TGTGCCAGCAGTAGTCTAGCGGGAGTTTATGCCACAGATACGCAGTATTTT. The gene calls are TRBV27 and TRBJ2-3; 10 nucleotides match TRBD2. Germline V gene lookup returns CDR1 MNHEY and CDR2 SMNVEV (reference sequence). CDR3 length equals 17 residues. Trimming took 5 bases from V and 2 from J; bases not matched to a gene: 10.

The chain uses TRBV10-3 and TRBJ2-7, with 9 positions matching TRBD1. The germline gives CDR1 ENHRY, CDR2 SYGVKD. The CDR3 consists of 14 residues. The V segment lost 10 bases and the J segment 4 bases; nucleotides outside the gene matches: 11. CDR3 bases: TGTGCCAGCCTACCAACAGGGGGCGATTACGAGCAGTACTTC. Encoded protein: CASLPTGGDYEQYF.

A word on this clone: The sample contains more than one DNA sequence encoding this CDR3. The rearrangement joins TRBV7-2 to TRBJ1-1; 7 nucleotides match TRBD1. Per the germline V gene, CDR1 is SGHTA and CDR2 is FQGNSA. The CDR3 runs to 14 residues. With 1 base clipped from V and 5 bases from J, the junction kept 4 bases outside the gene matches. CDR3 coding DNA: TGTGCCAGCAGCTTAGGTACAGGGGTTACTGAAGCTTTCTTT. This encodes CASSLGTGVTEAFF.

Here the CDR3 DNA reads TGCGCCAGCAGCTTCGGGCTCAGCTACGAGCAGTACTTC. It yields the protein CASSFGLSYEQYF. The chain carries TRBV5-1 and TRBJ2-7; D remains ambiguous. This CDR3 spans 13 amino acids. Trimming pared 2 bases from V and 3 bases from J, leaving 9 bases between. CDR1 SGHRS and CDR2 YFSETQ come from the germline V gene.

The V gene is TRBV28, the J gene TRBJ1-2, with D maybe TRBD1 (6 bases). V was trimmed by 6 bases and J by 8 bases, leaving 16 bases between them. The CDR3 runs 13 residues. From germline, CDR1 is MDHEN and CDR2 SYDVKM. CDR3 sequence: CASSPPGVKGYTF. For the CDR3, the DNA is TGTGCCAGCAGCCCCCCAGGGGTAAAGGGCTACACCTTC.

The count of this clone is one. The chain uses TRBV15 and TRBJ2-1; 14 bases are shared with TRBD2. The CDR3 sequence is 17 residues long. V lost 7 bases and J lost 6; bases outside the gene matches: 11. The V gene's germline CDR1 is LNHNV and CDR2 YYDKDF (reference sequence). CDR3 protein: CATKRGLAGEVGNEQFF. In DNA form, the CDR3 reads TGTGCCACCAAGAGGGGACTAGCGGGGGAAGTCGGCAATGAGCAGTTCTTC.

V is TRBV6-1 and J is TRBJ2-1; 7 nucleotides line up with TRBD1. The CDR3 consists of 14 residues. Trimming took 1 base from V and 7 from J; bases not matched to a gene: 4. Per the germline V gene, CDR1 is MNHNS and CDR2 is SASEGT. The chain's CDR3 is CASSEGQGVNEQFF. The CDR3 DNA follows: TGTGCCAGCAGTGAAGGACAGGGAGTGAATGAGCAGTTCTTC.

This chain uses TRBV19 with TRBJ2-5; 8 bases agree with TRBD1. CDR3 length equals 14 residues. Looked up from germline, CDR1 is LNHDA and CDR2 is SQIVND (reference sequence). J was trimmed by 2 bases and V by 4 bases; bases with no gene match: 3. The CDR3 sequence: CASSTWTGQETQYF. The CDR3 bases are TGTGCCAGTAGTACATGGACAGGGCAAGAGACCCAGTACTTC.

V and J are TRBV4-2 and TRBJ1-2; D gene unclear. Germline V gives CDR1 LGHNA, CDR2 YNFKEQ. V lost 1 base and J 4 bases, leaving 7 bases between the germline ends. This CDR3 spans 13 amino acids. CDR3 sequence reads: CASSQAEGYGYTF. The CDR3 DNA reads TGTGCCAGCAGCCAAGCTGAAGGCTATGGCTACACCTTC.

This chain links TRBV5-6 with TRBJ2-1; D may be TRBD1 or TRBD2 (5 bases each). The CDR3 loop spans 15 amino acids. Trimming left V 6 bases short and J 6 bases short, with 19 bases between. The germline V gene encodes CDR1 SGHDT and CDR2 YYEEEE. For the CDR3, the DNA is TGTGCCAGCACCCCCCTCAGGGAGCTCCGCAATGAGCAGTTCTTC. Residues: CASTPLRELRNEQFF.

The V gene is TRBV10-3, the J gene TRBJ2-7; 9 bases are shared with TRBD2. The ends lost 0 bases at V and 4 bases at J; junction bases unmatched: 4. Germline V gives CDR1 ENHRY, CDR2 SYGVKD. This CDR3 is built from 15 residues. The CDR3 spells CAISESVLAGYEQYF. CDR3 nucleotides: TGTGCCATCAGTGAGTCGGTTCTAGCGGGGTACGAGCAGTACTTC.

This sequence joins TRBV6-5 and TRBJ1-6; D not certain. Germline lookup yields CDR1 MNHEY and CDR2 SVGAGI. This CDR3 spans 13 amino acids. Trimming shortened V by 8 bases and J by 7 bases, and 12 bases separated the two germline ends. CDR3: CASSRKRNSPLHF. Written as DNA, the CDR3 is TGTGCCAGCTCCCGAAAGCGAAATTCACCCCTCCACTTT.

The chain joins TRBV7-9 to TRBJ1-2; D remains ambiguous. This CDR3 has 13 amino acids. Deletions cut 1 base from V and 8 bases from J, with 11 bases between. From germline, CDR1 is SEHNR and CDR2 FQNEAQ (reference sequence). Written as DNA, the CDR3 is TGTGCCAGCAGCTTAGAAACGGCTCGGGGCTACACCTTC. Protein: CASSLETARGYTF.

The chain is built from TRBV19 and TRBJ1-2; a possible D gene is TRBD1 (5 bases). V gave up 3 bases and J gave up 2 bases, with 13 bases separating them. Germline V gene sequence: CDR1 LNHDA, CDR2 SQIVND (reference sequence). The CDR3 loop spans 15 amino acids. The CDR3 DNA is TGTGCCAGTAGTATTCGGGGGGTCAGGAACTATGGCTACACCTTC. It encodes CASSIRGVRNYGYTF.

The genes are TRBV19 and TRBJ2-3; D is ambiguous. V was cut by 3 bases and J by 5 bases, with 3 bases left in between. The V gene's germline CDR1 is LNHDA and CDR2 SQIVND (reference sequence). The CDR3 loop spans 11 amino acids. The CDR3 spells CASSIEDTQYF. Here the CDR3 DNA reads TGTGCCAGTAGTATCGAAGATACGCAGTATTTT. Complete variable domain (other parts from reference TRBV19 and TRBJ2-3): DGGITQSPKYLFRKEGQNVTLSCEQNLNHDAMYWYRQDPGQGLRLIYYSQIVNDFQKGDIAEGYSVSREKKESFPLTVTSAQKNPTAFYLCASSIEDTQYFGPGTRLTVL.

The chain has TRBV7-6 and TRBJ2-1; 13 bases line up with TRBD2. The germline V gene encodes CDR1 SGHVS and CDR2 FNYEAQ. Trimming removed 2 bases from V and 9 bases from J; junction bases left unmatched: 4. This CDR3 contains 15 residues. The CDR3 nucleotides read TGTGCCAGCAGCTTAAGGACTAGCGGGGGCCCTGAGCAGTTCTTC. It specifies CASSLRTSGGPEQFF. The full variable domain, in which reference TRBV7-6 and TRBJ2-1 provide the parts outside the CDR3, is GAGVSQSPRYKVTKRGQDVALRCDPISGHVSLYWYRQALGQGPEFLTYFNYEAQQDKSGLPNDRFSAERPEGSISTLTIQRTEQRDSAMYRCASSLRTSGGPEQFFGPGTRLTVL.

This chain connects TRBV5-1 to TRBJ1-2, with TRBD1 identical over 8 bases. The V gene's germline CDR1 is SGHRS and CDR2 YFSETQ. V was pared by 0 bases and J by 4 bases, with 14 bases of the junction left unmatched. The CDR3 spans 18 residues. The CDR3 loop is CASSLGPLDRAGGYGYTF. Written as DNA, the CDR3 is TGCGCCAGCAGCTTGGGGCCCCTGGACAGGGCCGGTGGCTATGGCTACACCTTC.

The sample holds a few counts of this clone. The chain joins TRBV5-1 to TRBJ2-7, with D possibly TRBD2 on 7 matching bases. The length of the CDR3 is 14 residues. V lost 4 bases and J lost 7, with 18 bases in between. From germline, CDR1 is SGHRS and CDR2 YFSETQ. CDR3 DNA sequence: TGCGCCAGCAGCCCGGATGGGGGGGCGCGGGAGCAGTACTTC. Its translation: CASSPDGGAREQYF. The full variable domain, rest sourced from reference TRBV5-1 and TRBJ2-7, is KAGVTQTPRYLIKTRGQQVTLSCSPISGHRSVSWYQQTPGQGLQFLFEYFSETQRNKGNFPGRFSGRQFSNSRSEMNVSTLELGDSALYLCASSPDGGAREQYFGPGTRLTVT.

The chain has TRBV5-4 and TRBJ1-2, with a weak D call TRBD1 (5 bases). This CDR3 spans 15 amino acids. Looked up from germline, CDR1 is SGHNT and CDR2 is YYREEE (reference sequence). V lost 4 bases, J lost 0 bases, and 13 bases lay in between. The CDR3 DNA reads TGTGCCAGCAGCCCCGGGACGACGACTAACTATGGCTACACCTTC. Its translation is CASSPGTTTNYGYTF.

The sample holds a few counts of this clone. This rearrangement joins TRBV11-2 to TRBJ2-7, with 7 bases identical to TRBD1. V lost 8 bases, J lost 6 bases, and 13 bases stayed unmatched. Germline V gene data show CDR1 as SGHAT and CDR2 as FQNNGV. This CDR3 region has 14 residues. CDR3 residues: CASRQTTGVREQYF. In DNA form, the CDR3 reads TGTGCCAGCCGCCAAACCACAGGGGTACGCGAGCAGTACTTC.

V and J are TRBV9 and TRBJ2-3, with no clear D. In germline, CDR1 is SGDLS, CDR2 YYNGEE. The ends were cut back, 0 bases at V and 1 base at J, with 6 bases in the middle. The CDR3 runs 14 residues. In nucleotides, the CDR3 is TGTGCCAGCAGCGTAGTTCCGGGCACAGATACGCAGTATTTT. It translates to CASSVVPGTDTQYF.

V usage is TRBV19 and J usage is TRBJ2-1; no definite D call. The CDR3 loop spans 13 amino acids. Germline-derived CDR1 and CDR2 are LNHDA and SQIVND (reference sequence). Trimming shortened V by 1 base and J by 4 bases, and 5 bases separated the two germline ends. The CDR3 loop reads CASSIAQYNEQFF. As DNA, the CDR3 is TGTGCCAGTAGTATAGCGCAATACAATGAGCAGTTCTTC.

The rearrangement uses TRBV15 and TRBJ1-3; D is ambiguous. V lost 2 bases, J lost 0 bases, and 5 bases lay in between. The CDR3 is 14 amino acids. Germline CDR1 and CDR2: LNHNV and YYDKDF (reference sequence). CDR3 sequence: CATSRPNSGNTIYF. The DNA for the CDR3 is TGTGCCACCAGCAGACCCAACTCTGGAAACACCATATATTTT.

This chain joins TRBV4-1 and TRBJ1-1; no firm D call. This CDR3 region has 14 residues. Germline V gene lookup returns CDR1 MGHRA and CDR2 YSYEKL. The V and J ends lost 5 bases and 0 bases respectively, with 10 bases between them. The DNA for the CDR3 is TGCGCCAGCAGCTATACAGTAATGAACACTGAAGCTTTCTTT. It yields the protein CASSYTVMNTEAFF.

The chain carries TRBV7-3 and TRBJ2-1; D may be TRBD1 or TRBD2 (5 bases each). Germline-derived CDR1 and CDR2 are SGHTA and FQGTGA. Trimming left V 4 bases short and J 4 bases short, with 11 bases between. This CDR3 is built from 14 residues. CDR3 sequence: CASSSRDRYNEQFF. The CDR3 DNA is TGTGCCAGCAGCTCCCGGGACCGTTACAATGAGCAGTTCTTC.

The chain recombines TRBV7-3 with TRBJ2-4, with D perhaps matching TRBD1 (5 bases). This CDR3 is 16 amino acids long. Deletions cut 6 bases from V and 3 bases from J, with 18 bases between. Looked up from germline, CDR1 is SGHTA and CDR2 is FQGTGA. The CDR3 here is CASSHRIDRNKNIQYF. Written as DNA, the CDR3 is TGTGCCAGCAGTCATAGGATCGACAGAAACAAAAACATTCAGTACTTC.

The chain links TRBV7-2 to TRBJ2-2; D not certain. The germline V gene encodes CDR1 SGHTA and CDR2 FQGNSA. Trimming pared 5 bases from V and 1 base from J, leaving 11 bases between. The CDR3 has 15 residues. The CDR3 protein is CASSIMPRNTGELFF. The CDR3 nucleotides read TGTGCCAGCAGCATAATGCCTCGGAACACCGGGGAGCTGTTTTTT.

V is TRBV5-4 and J is TRBJ2-5; no clear D. The CDR3 loop spans 12 amino acids. Deletions cut 3 bases from V and 7 bases from J, with 10 bases between. CDR1 and CDR2 from the germline V gene are SGHNT and YYREEE (reference sequence). CDR3 nucleotides: TGTGCCAGCAGCTCTCAAGTTGGGACCCAGTACTTC. The encoded protein is CASSSQVGTQYF.